The following is a TCR beta chain sequence with its context. The antigen remains unidentified. V shed 0 bases and J 6 bases; nucleotides not matched to a gene: 8. The CDR3 extends over 16 amino acids. Germline CDR1 is MNHEY and CDR2 is SVGAGI. The sample comes from a study of cytomegalovirus exposure and HLA in healthy donors. PCR used 60 Vbeta primers and 13 Jbeta primers. Sequenced by immunoSEQ multiplex PCR; TCRdb stores in-frame clones only, minus some. Of around 190,000 clones in the sample, 70% to 80% were seen once. Whole-study results and caveats: Compared with the roughly 670-donor mean, an Asian-associated ancestry cluster reportedly had fewer N-insertions, according to a later analysis. Presence/absence analyses assumed roughly uniform sequencing depth across donors, which may not hold. The classifier reportedly diagnosed cytomegalovirus status with high specificity and sensitivity.

The receptor was derived from a woman aged 25-40 years in good health and CMV-seronegative. The sequencing sample was made of PBMCs. The J gene is TRBJ2-3, the V gene TRBV6-5, with TRBD1 matching 8 bases. CDR3 in DNA: TGTGCCAGCAGTTACTCCGGCAGGGGGCGATTGGATACGCAGTATTTT. Translating it yields CASSYSGRGRLDTQYF.